The clone carrying this T cell receptor beta chain was counted between two and nine times. RNA transcripts provided the source from which TCR beta CDR3 regions were amplified. HTBI primers were employed in a first-round RT-PCR of the TCR CDR3. TCRdb analysed the multiplex PCR reads with MiXCR anew, one entry per CDR3 protein. The sample comprises 560,000 or so distinct CDR3 sequences, about 20% of which are singletons, and over 45% rests with the top ten. This CDR3 comprises 15 residues. The V segment lost 4 bases and the J segment 0 bases; nucleotides outside the gene matches: 6. The germline V gene encodes CDR1 SGHRS and CDR2 YFSETQ. The data are from a study of T cells in Graves' hyperthyroidism and ophthalmopathy. Clinical symptoms, serum thyroxine, TRAb, thyroid ultrasound and orbital computed tomography established diagnosis.

The source of this sequence is a man in his forties with Graves' ophthalmopathy. The chain links TRBV5-1 to TRBJ2-5; 7 bases are a match to TRBD2. Sequenced sample: blood. Here the CDR3 DNA reads TGCGCCAGCAGCGCGTACGGGGGGTACCAAGAGACCCAGTACTTC. Amino acid sequence: CASSAYGGYQETQYF.